This T cell receptor beta chain appears in the sequencing data of a study of PD-L1 blockade in urothelial cancer. The protocol was immunoSEQ multiplex PCR, while the TCRdb copy is restricted to in-frame clones and leaves out a portion. The data contain 80,000 to 130,000 clones, around 90% of them singletons. CDR1 LGHNA and CDR2 YNFKEQ come from the germline V gene. The CDR3 covers 16 residues. Trimming cost V 0 bases and J 6 bases, with 14 bases left between them. The J gene is TRBJ2-2, the V gene TRBV4-2; tentatively, D is TRBD2 (6 bases). This material consisted of PBMCs, taken around atezolizumab (anti-PD-L1) treatment. This TCR derives from a woman aged 80 or older with urothelial cancer. The CDR3 DNA sequence: TGTGCCAGCAGCCAAGATGGGACTCTCAGCGCCGGGGAGCTGTTTTTT. It encodes CASSQDGTLSAGELFF.